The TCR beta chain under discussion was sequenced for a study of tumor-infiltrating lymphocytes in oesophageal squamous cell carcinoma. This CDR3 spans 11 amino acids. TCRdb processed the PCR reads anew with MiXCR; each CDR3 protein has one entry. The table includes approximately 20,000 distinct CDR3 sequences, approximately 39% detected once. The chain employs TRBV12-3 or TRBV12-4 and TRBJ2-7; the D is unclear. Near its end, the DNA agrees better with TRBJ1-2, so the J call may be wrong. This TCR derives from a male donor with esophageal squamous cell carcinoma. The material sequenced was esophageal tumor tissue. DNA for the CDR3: TGTGCCAGCAGTTTGTACTATGGCTACACCTTC. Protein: CASSLYYGYTF.